This T cell receptor (beta chain) was profiled in a study of blood T cell repertoires in COVID-19 (dated by TCRdb to 2020 to 2022). In the study overall: Samples from collaborators originated in the United States, Italy and Spain and spanned both the acute and convalescent phases of COVID-19. The material from the prospective study consisted of cDNA or gDNA derived from T cells, B-cell-depleted T cells, or PBMCs. The dataset comprised deeply sampled blood TCRbeta repertoires from subjects exposed to, actively infected with, or recovered from COVID-19. The repertoires were released in a freely available public database meant as a resource for research on the immune response to SARS-CoV-2. The samples were drawn from the first 160 participants of the ongoing ImmuneRACE study and from 1,254 subjects provided by 6 global collaborators. The sample metadata nearly always contained a de-identified subject ID, COVID-19 status, age in years and sex. Where HLA class I and class II types were available, the types were taken from metadata supplied by the sample provider, not from assay-based typing.

From the cysteine through the phenylalanine, the CDR3 covers 10 amino acids. The sequence is cut down to CDR3 DNA, 30 bases in frame from base 1. V gives up 4 bases and J gives up 5 bases, and the segment between their germline ends measures 5 bases. Taken from the germline V gene, the CDR1 and CDR2 loops are SQVTM and ANQGSEA. At one collaborating source in Seattle, patients were enrolled during active infection and were followed longitudinally through the course of disease. The collaborating institutions used their own protocols to collect whole blood in K2EDTA tubes. For TCRbeta analysis, collaborators shipped samples as frozen whole blood, isolated PBMCs, or DNA extracted from either of those sample types. Study-wide conclusions, independent of this receptor: The quantity of clinical and demographic metadata differed by source and by participant and was supplied without curation.

About this clone: No antigen is known for it. Base-call qualities are not available, and no considerably larger clone is one nucleotide away.

TCRbeta CDR3 regions were amplified from genomic DNA using the immunoSEQ Assay, a bias-controlled multiplex PCR. Turning to the authors' computational methods: Within the assay, amplification of reference gene primers was used to estimate how many nucleated cells each sample contained. Sequence reads were collapsed and filtered to measure the absolute abundance of every unique TCRbeta CDR3 rearrangement. Productive Simpson clonality was computed per sample as the square root of Simpson's diversity index over productive rearrangements. Entries here come from immuneACCESS through TCRdb and include only in-frame sequences with V and J called. Some clones fail to appear in such tables; in the studies checked, an unresolved V gene covers under half of the shortfall, and the cause of the remainder is unknown. V and J calls plus clone size are reproduced from that table; the DNA served to infer D and trimming. Across this sample there are 250,000 to 350,000 clones, with about 88% seen only once. Of the sample, around 11% falls within the top ten clones.

Sample: peripheral blood. The V and J genes are TRBV29-1 and TRBJ2-5, with the D gene uncertain. The clonotype originates from a woman in her 30s with COVID-19, enrolled during active disease. The CDR3 loop reads CSVGSETQYF. The DNA sequence is TGCAGCGTTGGGAGCGAGACCCAGTACTTC.